Reported below is one TCR beta chain. Its antigen is as yet unknown. Primers used in a second PCR of roughly 6 to 12 cycles were a sample-barcoded 5' primer and a J-beta primer mix. In TCRdb, the 5' RACE reads were re-called with MiXCR into one record per CDR3 protein. The sample records 910,000 or so distinct CDR3 sequences, just over 50% being singletons. The record originates from a study of blood T cells in healthy people across ages. The CDR3 contains 11 residues. The germline V gene has CDR1 GTSNPN and CDR2 SVGIG (reference sequence). General study results and limits: Naive T cell percentage and TCR beta diversity correlated strongly. Diversity of TCR beta per million T cells declined in a roughly linear way with age. Long-lived donors exceeded aged donors in naive CD4+ cells and diversity.

Sequenced material: blood. The rearrangement joins TRBV30 to TRBJ2-5; D not certain. The J call may be incorrect, as the DNA end agrees better with TRBJ2-7. The origin of this receptor is a woman aged 55-70 years in good health. CDR3 sequence (DNA): TGTGCCTGGAGCAGTAACTACGAGCAGTACTTC. The encoded protein is CAWSSNYEQYF.